This T cell receptor (beta chain) was identified during a study of OX40 agonist ivuxolimab in advanced cancers. The overall study: A male proportion of around 86% was recorded, with mean age approximately 57 years and range roughly 23 to 90.

Data came from immunoSEQ multiplex PCR; TCRdb stores just in-frame clones and leaves some out. The repertoire holds around 54,000 clones, with 75% to 95% as singletons. Notes on the study in general: Expansion of clones was among the lowest in partial responders at 0.1-3.0 mg/kg. Blood T cells, both CD4+ and CD8+, expanded clonally by week 6 at 0.1 to 3.0 mg/kg.

With regard to this clone: Its cognate antigen is unknown.

Deletions cut 2 bases from V and 0 bases from J, with 13 bases between. This CDR3 has 16 residues. The sequencing used CD4+ or CD8+ T cells sorted from blood, collected in a trial of the OX40 agonist ivuxolimab. This chain links TRBV23-1 with TRBJ2-5, with D maybe TRBD2 (5 bases). TRBV23-1 is an ORF, with its function uncertain. The sequence was obtained from an adult with an advanced solid tumor such as melanoma, head and neck, liver or kidney cancer. In DNA form, the CDR3 reads TGCGCCAGCAGTCAAAGCAGGAGCGGAGACCAAGAGACCCAGTACTTC. This translates into CASSQSRSGDQETQYF.